The 22 T cell receptor beta chains below all came from one sample that was sequenced in a study of post-analysis software for immune sequencing data. Which antigens these TCRs recognize remains unknown. Overall study results and limits: TRBV5-6, TRBV5-1 and TRBV20-1 belonged to a set of about 5 TRBV segments that were more frequent in patients than controls.

Unique molecular identifiers featured in each of the TCR beta cDNA libraries. MiXCR was run by TCRdb on the PCR reads, yielding one entry per CDR3 protein. The sample has around 190,000 distinct CDR3 sequences; roughly 28% are singletons. The sequencing input was blood. The receptors come from a girl between 2 and 17 years old with multiple sclerosis.

A note on this clonotype: A clone one base away is much larger, so this may be a read error. V gene TRBV28 combines with J gene TRBJ2-1; 7 bases agree with TRBD1. J was trimmed by 5 bases and V by 2 bases; bases with no gene match: 6. Per the germline V gene, CDR1 is MDHEN and CDR2 is SYDVKM. The CDR3 is 15 amino acids. The CDR3 loop reads CASSLRDRTHNEQFF. CDR3 DNA: TGTGCCAGCAGTTTACGGGACAGAACACACAATGAGCAGTTCTTC.

The V call is TRBV29-1, the J call TRBJ1-1; TRBD1 might be the D (5 bases). Trimming cost V 8 bases and J 1 base, with 17 bases left between them. The CDR3 extends over 14 amino acids. The germline gives CDR1 SQVTM, CDR2 ANQGSEA. The CDR3 loop reads CSFSGDVRNTEAFF. In DNA form, the CDR3 reads TGCAGCTTCTCGGGGGACGTGAGGAACACTGAAGCTTTCTTT.

This clonotype appeared a few times. The chain has TRBV6-5 and TRBJ2-4; the D gene is possibly TRBD1 (6 bases). The length of the CDR3 is 15 residues. V lost 0 bases to trimming and J lost 6 bases, with 12 bases between them. Germline lookup yields CDR1 MNHEY and CDR2 SVGAGI. CDR3 region: CASSYSRGSGNIQYF. CDR3 DNA: TGTGCCAGCAGTTACTCGAGGGGGAGCGGAAACATTCAGTACTTC.

This clonotype was observed a handful of times. The junction departs from germline at one end; a sequencing error may be responsible. The rearrangement uses TRBV12-3 or TRBV12-4 and TRBJ1-5; D call uncertain. The CDR3 is 15 residues long. CDR3 protein: CACSLGHNSNQPQHF. The CDR3 coding sequence is TGTGCCTGCAGCCTTGGGCACAATAGCAATCAGCCCCAGCATTTT.

This clonotype was seen ten or more times. The gene calls are TRBV28 and TRBJ2-7; D could derive from TRBD1 or TRBD2 (5 bases each). V shed 6 bases and J shed 0 bases, with 12 bases lying between them. Per the germline V gene, CDR1 is MDHEN and CDR2 is SYDVKM. The CDR3 sequence is 14 residues long. This chain's CDR3 is CASRLGDVSYEQYF. CDR3 nucleotides: TGTGCCAGCAGGCTGGGGGACGTCTCCTACGAGCAGTACTTC.

This clonotype was seen only a few times. The V gene is TRBV29-1, the J gene TRBJ2-1; 8 bases align to TRBD2. The CDR3 length is 15 residues. Germline loops: CDR1 SQVTM, CDR2 ANQGSEA. V lost 6 bases to trimming and J lost 0 bases; unmatched junction nucleotides: 7. This CDR3 reads CSVPLAGSSYNEQFF. Here the CDR3 DNA reads TGCAGCGTCCCCTTAGCGGGGAGCTCCTACAATGAGCAGTTCTTC.

This clonotype showed up many times. The CDR3, as DNA: TGCAGCGTTGAATCAGGGTATGAGCAGTACTTC. As protein: CSVESGYEQYF. The chain has TRBV29-1 and TRBJ2-7; maybe TRBD1 (5 bases). The V and J ends lost 2 bases and 7 bases respectively, with 9 bases between them. This CDR3 has 11 residues. Per germline, CDR1 SQVTM and CDR2 ANQGSEA.

The V gene is TRBV7-8, the J gene TRBJ2-1, with D possibly TRBD2 on 7 matching bases. The V gene lost 8 bases and the J gene lost 8 bases, with 16 bases spanning the gap. This CDR3 comprises 13 residues. Germline V lookup: CDR1 SGHVS, CDR2 FQNEAQ. CDR3 amino acids: CASSRGEGDEQFF. The DNA of the CDR3 is TGTGCCAGCTCACGGGGGGAGGGGGATGAGCAGTTCTTC.

This clonotype was recorded a few times. J is TRBJ2-3 and V is TRBV28; 13 bases map to TRBD2. This CDR3 comprises 16 residues. J lost 3 bases, V lost 6 bases, and 6 bases had no gene match. Germline assignment: CDR1 MDHEN and CDR2 SYDVKM. CDR3 nucleotides: TGTGCCAGCAGCGGACTAGCGGGAGAAGGGACAGATACGCAGTATTTT. Amino acids: CASSGLAGEGTDTQYF. Full variable domain (missing parts from reference TRBV28 and TRBJ2-3): DVKVTQSSRYLVKRTGEKVFLECVQDMDHENMFWYRQDPGLGLRLIYFSYDVKMKEKGDIPEGYSVSREKKERFSLILESASTNQTSMYLCASSGLAGEGTDTQYFGPGTRLTVL.

This rearrangement joins TRBV5-1 to TRBJ1-1; TRBD1 matches at 7 bases. Germline loops: CDR1 SGHRS, CDR2 YFSETQ. This CDR3 region has 14 residues. V gave up 0 bases and J gave up 4 bases; unmatched junction bases: 3. The DNA of the CDR3 is TGCGCCAGCAGCTTGGAGGCAGGGGGCACTGAAGCTTTCTTT. It codes for CASSLEAGGTEAFF.

This clonotype was counted a single time. The chain joins TRBV21-1 to TRBJ1-5. TRBV21-1 is flagged as a pseudogene. The CDR3 has 14 amino acids. This CDR3 is CASSKRHFNQPQHF. CDR3 coding DNA: TGTGCCAGCAGCAAACGACACTTCAATCAGCCCCAGCATTTT.

The gene calls are TRBV29-1 and TRBJ2-5; 10 nucleotides agree with TRBD2. After removal of 6 bases from V and 3 bases from J, the junction contained 4 bases not matched to a gene. Germline CDR1 reads SQVTM; CDR2 reads ANQGSEA. The CDR3 runs to 13 residues. This CDR3 is CSVDGLAEETQYF. The CDR3 nucleotides read TGCAGCGTCGATGGACTAGCGGAAGAGACCCAGTACTTC.

With regard to this clonotype: A read error may produce the germline difference seen at one junction end. The chain is built from TRBV5-1 and TRBJ2-1; 12 nucleotides agree with TRBD2. This CDR3 has 15 residues. In germline, CDR1 is SGHRS, CDR2 YFSETQ. CDR3 region: CTSSRLAGVINEQFF. DNA of the CDR3: TGCACCAGCAGCCGACTAGCGGGAGTAATCAATGAGCAGTTCTTC.

Many counts were recorded for this clonotype. The rearrangement joins TRBV5-1 to TRBJ2-7; D remains ambiguous. The CDR3 runs 14 residues. With 0 bases removed from V and 7 bases from J, the gap between germline ends came to 14 bases. The V gene's germline CDR1 is SGHRS and CDR2 YFSETQ. CDR3 loop: CASSLDGPLGEQYF. The CDR3 DNA reads as TGCGCCAGCAGCTTGGACGGCCCCTTAGGGGAGCAGTACTTC.

This clonotype was seen only a few times. The gene calls are TRBV5-5 and TRBJ2-1; the match to TRBD2 covers 8 bases. V was pared by 5 bases and J by 4 bases, with 11 bases of the junction left unmatched. The CDR3 is made up of 16 amino acids. Germline CDR1 is SGHKS and CDR2 is YYEKEE (reference sequence). In DNA form, the CDR3 reads TGTGCCAGCAGGTGGGGAAATAGCGGGGCGTACAATGAGCAGTTCTTC. Translation gives CASRWGNSGAYNEQFF.

This clonotype was observed at least ten times. The chain is built from TRBV6-2 or TRBV6-3 and TRBJ2-7; 7 nucleotides align to TRBD1. The trim removed 5 bases at V and 0 bases at J, leaving 7 bases unmatched. The CDR3 contains 15 residues. CDR1 is MNHEY, CDR2 SVGEGT, per germline. CDR3 coding DNA: TGTGCCAGCAGTACTTACCGGGACAGCTCCTACGAGCAGTACTTC. Amino acid sequence: CASSTYRDSSYEQYF.

Many counts were recorded for this clonotype. This chain links TRBV5-1 with TRBJ2-7; 11 bases fit TRBD2. The CDR3 contains 14 residues. V dropped 3 bases and J dropped 5; count of bases not matched to a gene: 4. Germline loops: CDR1 SGHRS, CDR2 YFSETQ. The CDR3 DNA reads as TGCGCCAGCAGCTCGACTAGCGGGACCGACGAGCAGTACTTC. It yields the protein CASSSTSGTDEQYF.

This clonotype was recorded only once. The J gene is TRBJ2-1, the V gene TRBV12-3 or TRBV12-4, with 11 bases lining up with TRBD2. V gave up 4 bases and J gave up 7 bases; unmatched junction bases: 6. This CDR3 has 15 residues. DNA for the CDR3: TGTGCCAGCAGTTCCTCCCTAGCGGGAGGAAATGAGCAGTTCTTC. This translates into CASSSSLAGGNEQFF.

CDR3 bases: TGTGCCAGCAGCTTAGGACTAGCGGGGGCAACTGAGCAGTTCTTC. The encoded protein is CASSLGLAGATEQFF. This sequence joins TRBV7-9 and TRBJ2-1; TRBD2 agrees at 12 bases. The CDR3 is made up of 15 amino acids. Germline loops: CDR1 SEHNR, CDR2 FQNEAQ (reference sequence). After removal of 1 base from V and 9 bases from J, the junction contained 4 bases not matched to a gene.

This clonotype was observed at least ten times. The chain combines TRBV6-6 with TRBJ2-1, with 12 bases fitting TRBD2. Germline CDR1 MNHNY, CDR2 SVGAGI (reference sequence). This CDR3 comprises 14 residues. V gave up 10 bases and J gave up 8 bases; unmatched junction bases: 9. CDR3 coding DNA: TGTGCCACCCTGGGACTAGCGGGTCGTTATGAGCAGTTCTTC. It specifies CATLGLAGRYEQFF.

This clonotype was recorded at least ten times. The chain recombines TRBV29-1 with TRBJ1-2; tentative D call: TRBD1 (5 bases). Trimming cost V 3 bases and J 8 bases, with 13 bases left between them. Germline V gene lookup returns CDR1 SQVTM and CDR2 ANQGSEA. The CDR3 extends over 12 amino acids. The DNA for the CDR3 is TGCAGCGTTGAGGGGGAAGCCTACGGCTACACCTTC. Translating it yields CSVEGEAYGYTF.

V is TRBV11-2 and J is TRBJ1-5; TRBD1 is a possible D gene (6 bases). The CDR3 length is 15 residues. V was clipped by 1 base and J by 4 bases, with 11 bases between them. CDR1 is SGHAT and CDR2 is FQNNGV in the germline V gene. The DNA of the CDR3 is TGTGCCAGCAGCTTAGGGCCAGGACAGAATCAGCCCCAGCATTTT. Its protein is CASSLGPGQNQPQHF. Combining the CDR3 with reference TRBV11-2 and TRBJ1-5 gives the whole variable domain EAGVAQSPRYKIIEKRQSVAFWCNPISGHATLYWYQQILGQGPKLLIQFQNNGVVDDSQLPKDRFSAERLKGVDSTLKIQPAKLEDSAVYLCASSLGPGQNQPQHFGDGTRLSIL.